These T cell receptor beta chains were read from a single sample in a study of OX40 agonist ivuxolimab in advanced cancers. Sequencing used immunoSEQ multiplex PCR; TCRdb keeps in-frame clones, though not all of them. The repertoire holds about 91,000 clones, with under 90% as singletons. Specimen: CD4+ or CD8+ T cells sorted from blood, collected in a trial of the OX40 agonist ivuxolimab. Receptors were obtained from an adult with an advanced solid tumor such as melanoma, head and neck, liver or kidney cancer. The CDR3 runs from the conserved cysteine through the conserved F or W. A D gene is named only where the DNA matches it firmly. Clone size is shown for a subset of rows, as once, few, many or a class of expanded clone.

J | size | V | D | DNA | CDR3
TRBJ2-5 | - | TRBV5-1 | - | TGCGCCAGCAGCTTGGAGGGACGGACCCAAGAGACCCAGTACTTC | CASSLEGRTQETQYF
TRBJ2-3 | - | TRBV11-3 | - | TGTGCCAGCAGCGCGGGACAGCAAACAGATACGCAGTATTTT | CASSAGQQTDTQYF
TRBJ2-7 | - | TRBV28 | - | TGTGCCAGCACCCCGGTTGGAGAGACACGCTCCTACGAGCAGTACTTC | CASTPVGETRSYEQYF
TRBJ2-5 | - | TRBV7-2 | TRBD1 | TGTGCCAGCAGTTTCCGACAGGGGCGAGAGACCCAGTACTTC | CASSFRQGRETQYF
TRBJ2-3 | - | TRBV19 | - | TGTGCCAGTAGTGCTCGACTCCTCCCAAGCACAGATACGCAGTATTTT | CASSARLLPSTDTQYF
TRBJ2-1 | few | TRBV11-2 | - | TGTGCCAGCAGCTTAGGGGACATCTTAGGGAATGAGCAGTTCTTC | CASSLGDILGNEQFF
TRBJ2-1 | - | TRBV15 | - | TGTGCCACCAGCAGAGAGGCAGGCGCCTGGGGATCGGAGCAGTTCTTC | CATSREAGAWGSEQFF
TRBJ1-2 | - | TRBV27 | - | TGTGCCAGCACCAGGGGTTTCGGCTATGGCTACACCTTC | CASTRGFGYGYTF
TRBJ1-5 | few | TRBV6-5 | - | TGTGCCAGCAGTTCACGTAGCAATCAGCCCCAGCATTTT | CASSSRSNQPQHF
TRBJ1-2 | once | TRBV4-1 | - | TGCGCCAGCAGCCAAGGTTCTGGGAACTATGGCTACACCTTC | CASSQGSGNYGYTF
TRBJ2-4 | many | TRBV4-2 | TRBD2 | TGTGCCAGCAGCCAGAGTCTTAGCGGGGGGGAAAACATTCAGTACTTC | CASSQSLSGGENIQYF
TRBJ2-2 | - | TRBV5-1 | TRBD2 | TGCGCCAGCAGCTTGTTAAGCGGGGGCACCGGGGAGCTGTTTTTT | CASSLLSGGTGELFF
TRBJ2-5 | - | TRBV5-1 | TRBD1 | TGCGCCAGCAGCGCATGGACAGGGGACGAGACCCAGTACTTC | CASSAWTGDETQYF
TRBJ2-1 | - | TRBV7-2 | - | TGTGCCAGCAGCCCCCGCTCAGGTGGCGGGGCATCCTACAATGAGCAGTTCTTC | CASSPRSGGGASYNEQFF
TRBJ1-6 | - | TRBV25-1 | - | TGTGCCAGCAGTGAAACCTATAATTCACCCCTCCACTTT | CASSETYNSPLHF
TRBJ2-2 | - | TRBV5-1 | - | TGCGCCAGCAGCCCTGGCGGGACGGCGAACACCGGGGAGCTGTTTTTT | CASSPGGTANTGELFF